This T cell receptor beta chain originates from a study of blood T cell repertoires in COVID-19. Overall study context: Spain, Italy and the United States supplied samples that represented acute and convalescent COVID-19. T cells, B-cell-depleted T cells, or PBMCs provided the cDNA or gDNA that served as material.

Enrollment of patients from Seattle took place during active infection, with longitudinal follow-up. Between the trimmed V and J ends, which lost 4 bases and 5 bases, there was a span of 11 bases. CDR3 length: 14 amino acids. Germline V gene lookup returns CDR1 WSHSY and CDR2 SAAADI. In the original workflow: Amplifying reference gene primers gave estimates of nucleated cell counts. Libraries were prepared by immunoSEQ multiplex PCR; TCRdb keeps only in-frame clonotypes and omits some of them. That table furnishes V, J and clone size, whereas the DNA furnished D and trimming. The data hold about 130,000 clones, with approximately 90% observed a single time.

Sequencing was done on a sample of peripheral blood. The chain links TRBV10-2 to TRBJ2-2, with D perhaps matching TRBD2 (5 bases). This clonotype was sampled from a man aged 55 to 70 with COVID-19, enrolled during active disease. The CDR3, as DNA: TGCGCCAGCAGTGTTTCACAGCGGACCGGGGAGCTGTTTTTT. It yields the protein CASSVSQRTGELFF.